This T cell receptor (beta chain) came from a study of OX40 agonist ivuxolimab in advanced cancers. This table comes from immunoSEQ multiplex PCR, and its TCRdb copy is limited to in-frame clones, with some not included. The sample holds fewer than 75,000 clones, about 87% seen once. This receptor was taken from an adult with an advanced solid tumor such as melanoma, head and neck, liver or kidney cancer. The starting material was CD4+ or CD8+ T cells sorted from blood, obtained in a trial of the OX40 agonist ivuxolimab.

The CDR3 sequence is CASSLDLRSSGYTF. CDR3 bases: TGTGCCAGCAGCTTAGATCTGAGGTCGTCGGGCTACACCTTC. V gene TRBV11-2 combines with J gene TRBJ1-2; D not resolved. Germline-derived CDR1 and CDR2 are SGHAT and FQNNGV. Between the trimmed V and J ends, which lost 0 bases and 8 bases, there was a span of 13 bases. The length of the CDR3 is 14 residues.